One sample yielded the 8 T cell receptor beta chains listed below, sequenced in a study of blood T cell repertoires in COVID-19. Clones were sequenced by immunoSEQ multiplex PCR, and TCRdb holds only the in-frame ones, with some missing. The sample records about 83,000 clones, 85% to 90% being singletons. Material: peripheral blood. These TCRs come from a woman older than 75 in a cohort sampled during active or convalescent COVID-19.

This clone was seen a few times. The genes are TRBV20-1 and TRBJ1-1, with D perhaps matching TRBD1 (5 bases). The V gene's germline CDR1 is DFQATT and CDR2 SNEGSKA (reference sequence). The V gene lost 6 bases and the J gene lost 6 bases, with 11 bases spanning the gap. This CDR3 has 11 amino acids. This CDR3 reads CSAKRGAEAFF. Written as DNA, the CDR3 is TGCAGTGCAAAAAGGGGTGCTGAAGCTTTCTTT.

This sequence joins TRBV4-2 and TRBJ1-2, with 7 bases fitting TRBD1. Germline trimming cut 1 base from V and 6 bases from J; bases unmatched to any gene: 2. Germline CDR1 reads LGHNA; CDR2 reads YNFKEQ. The CDR3 totals 13 residues. Written as DNA, the CDR3 is TGTGCCAGCAGCCAAGGACAGGGTGATGGCTACACCTTC. Protein: CASSQGQGDGYTF.

This chain links TRBV10-1 with TRBJ2-3; D is unclear. V lost 6 bases to trimming and J lost 0 bases, with 4 bases between them. This CDR3 has 12 residues. The germline V gene encodes CDR1 WNHNN and CDR2 SYGVQD (reference sequence). CDR3 nucleotide sequence: TGCGCCAGCAGCCCAAGCACAGATACGCAGTATTTT. This sequence encodes CASSPSTDTQYF.

This clone has more than one count but fewer than ten. The chain employs TRBV5-1 and TRBJ1-6; possibly TRBD1 for D (5 bases). V lost 0 bases and J lost 9, with 13 bases in between. Germline V gives CDR1 SGHRS, CDR2 YFSETQ. This CDR3 comprises 15 residues. The CDR3 DNA is TGCGCCAGCAGCTTGGGAATGGAAGGGGCTTCACCCCTCCACTTT. It is translated as CASSLGMEGASPLHF.

This chain connects TRBV10-3 to TRBJ2-3; TRBD2 matches 15 bases. This CDR3 is 17 amino acids long. V was pared by 6 bases and J by 0 bases, with 4 bases of the junction left unmatched. Germline assignment: CDR1 ENHRY and CDR2 SYGVKD. CDR3: CAIRGLAGGPSTDTQYF. CDR3 in DNA: TGTGCCATCAGGGGACTAGCGGGAGGCCCTAGCACAGATACGCAGTATTTT.

V usage is TRBV7-9 and J usage is TRBJ2-2, with unresolved D. This CDR3 has 13 amino acids. The germline CDR1 and CDR2 sequences are SEHNR and FQNEAQ (reference sequence). The V gene lost 8 bases and the J gene lost 5 bases, with 12 bases spanning the gap. The DNA for the CDR3 is TGTGCCAGCGGTCTTAGTCGGACCGGGGAGCTGTTTTTT. Protein: CASGLSRTGELFF.

The chain recombines TRBV7-3 with TRBJ2-1; the D is unclear. The CDR3 runs 14 residues. Germline values: CDR1 SGHTA, CDR2 FQGTGA. Trimming pared 5 bases from V and 3 bases from J, leaving 11 bases between. The CDR3 nucleotides read TGTGCCAGCAGCCCCTCCCGAGTCTACAATGAGCAGTTCTTC. This codes for CASSPSRVYNEQFF.

The DNA of the CDR3 is TGTGCCAGTTCGAACACAGGGGGGTACAGCACAGATACGCAGTATTTT. Translating it yields CASSNTGGYSTDTQYF. The chain links TRBV19 to TRBJ2-3; 8 bases are shared with TRBD1. Germline CDR1 reads LNHDA; CDR2 reads SQIVND (reference sequence). The CDR3 is made up of 16 amino acids. The V segment lost 8 bases and the J segment 0 bases; nucleotides outside the gene matches: 10.